This T cell receptor beta chain was found in a study of blood T cell repertoires in COVID-19. Profiling relied on immunoSEQ multiplex PCR, and the TCRdb table lists in-frame clones only, not all of them. This table holds roughly 150,000 clones, more than 80% found once. This receptor was identified in a young man with COVID-19, enrolled during active disease. Sequencing was done on a sample of peripheral blood.

This chain's CDR3 is CAISEEANYGYTF. The CDR3 DNA sequence: TGTGCCATCAGTGAGGAAGCAAACTATGGCTACACCTTC. The rearrangement links TRBV10-3 to TRBJ1-2; D is undetermined. The CDR3 runs to 13 residues. CDR1 ENHRY and CDR2 SYGVKD come from the germline V gene. Trimming took off 2 bases at V and 2 bases at J, with 6 bases between the two ends.